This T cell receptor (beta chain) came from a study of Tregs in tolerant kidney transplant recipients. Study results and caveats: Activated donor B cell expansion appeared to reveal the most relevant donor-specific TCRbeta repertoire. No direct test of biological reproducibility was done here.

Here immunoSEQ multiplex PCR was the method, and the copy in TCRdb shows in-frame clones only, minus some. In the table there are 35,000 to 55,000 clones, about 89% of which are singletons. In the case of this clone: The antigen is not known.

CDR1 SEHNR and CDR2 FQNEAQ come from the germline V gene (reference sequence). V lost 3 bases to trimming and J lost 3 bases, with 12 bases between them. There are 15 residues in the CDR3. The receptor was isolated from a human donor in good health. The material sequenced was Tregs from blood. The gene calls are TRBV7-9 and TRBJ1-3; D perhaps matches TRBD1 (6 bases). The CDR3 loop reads CASSFRRGDGNTIYF. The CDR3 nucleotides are TGTGCCAGCAGCTTCCGCAGGGGAGATGGAAACACCATATATTTT.